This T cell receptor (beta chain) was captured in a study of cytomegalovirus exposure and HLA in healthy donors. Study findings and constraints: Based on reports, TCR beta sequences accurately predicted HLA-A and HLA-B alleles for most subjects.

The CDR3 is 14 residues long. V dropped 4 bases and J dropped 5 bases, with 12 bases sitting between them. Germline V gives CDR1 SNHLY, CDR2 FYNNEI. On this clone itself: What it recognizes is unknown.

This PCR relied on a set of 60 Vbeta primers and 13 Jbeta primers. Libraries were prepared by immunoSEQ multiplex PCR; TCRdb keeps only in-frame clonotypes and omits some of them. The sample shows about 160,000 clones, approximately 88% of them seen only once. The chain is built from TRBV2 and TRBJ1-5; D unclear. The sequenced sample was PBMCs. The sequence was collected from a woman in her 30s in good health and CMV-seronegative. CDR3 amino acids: CASSGSRGHQPQHF. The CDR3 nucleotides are TGTGCCAGCAGTGGTTCCCGTGGCCATCAGCCCCAGCATTTT.